This is a list of T cell receptor beta chains from one sample in a study of CD8+ T cells in alopecia areata. The method was immunoSEQ multiplex PCR; TCRdb's version includes in-frame clones alone and lacks a portion of them. There are 35,000 to 45,000 clones in the sample; roughly 53% occur only once, and around 1.7% lies in the top ten. Sequenced material: CD4+ Tregs sorted from blood. The receptors derive from a human donor with alopecia areata. The CDR3 runs from the conserved cysteine through the conserved F or W. The D gene is left open where the match is weak. Only some rows state a clone size, as once, few, many or a class for expanded clones.

TRBV10-3	TRBD1	TRBJ2-7	once	TGTGCCATCAGTGAGTCGTCCAGGGGGCGTACTAACGAGCAGTACTTC	CAISESSRGRTNEQYF
TRBV5-1	.	TRBJ2-7	.	TGCGCCAGCAGCTTAGGTCCAGGGAGCGAGCAGTACTTC	CASSLGPGSEQYF
TRBV11-2	.	TRBJ2-3	few	TGTGCCAGCAGCCTGCAGCACGGGAATACGCAGTATTTT	CASSLQHGNTQYF
TRBV29-1	.	TRBJ2-2	.	TGCAGCGTTGAGTTTGTGGGGGTGGGCACCGGGGAGCTGTTTTTT	CSVEFVGVGTGELFF
TRBV6-5	TRBD2	TRBJ2-2	.	TGTGCCAGCAGTCCGACTAGCGGACTCACCGGGGAGCTGTTTTTT	CASSPTSGLTGELFF
TRBV5-1	.	TRBJ2-1	once	TGCGCCAGCAGCCCGGACAGCGCTACCCCCTACAATGAGCAGTTCTTC	CASSPDSATPYNEQFF
TRBV9	.	TRBJ2-3	.	TGTGCCAGCAGCGTGCCGGGAAGAGATACGCAGTATTTT	CASSVPGRDTQYF
TRBV4-3	.	TRBJ1-2	.	TGCGCCAGCAGCCCCCTCCGACAGGACGAGGATGGCTACACCTTC	CASSPLRQDEDGYTF
TRBV4-2	TRBD2	TRBJ2-3	few	TGTGCCAGCAGCCTCTTAACCCCAGCGGGAGTTAGCACAGATACGCAGTATTTT	CASSLLTPAGVSTDTQYF
TRBV30	TRBD1	TRBJ1-3	.	TGTGCCAGCCGCAGGGACAGCTCTGGAAACACCATATATTTT	CASRRDSSGNTIYF
TRBV7-3	.	TRBJ2-3	.	TGTGCCAGCAGCTTAAAAGCGTCGGCAGGGGTAACAGATACGCAGTATTTT	CASSLKASAGVTDTQYF
TRBV7-9	.	TRBJ2-1	.	TGTGCCAGCAGCACCCCAAGGGCCCGAAGCGCGAGCTCCTACAATGAGCAGTTCTTC	CASSTPRARSASSYNEQFF
TRBV19	TRBD1	TRBJ1-1	.	TGTGCCAGTAGGAACCATGGACAGGGGGCGCAGGGAACTGAAGCTTTCTTT	CASRNHGQGAQGTEAFF
TRBV14	.	TRBJ2-1	.	TGTGCCAGCAGCCCGACTGACCCTTACAATGAGCAGTTCTTC	CASSPTDPYNEQFF
TRBV28	.	TRBJ1-5	.	TGTGCCAGCAGCCCCTCGGTGGGGGCGTCTCAGCCCCAGCATTTT	CASSPSVGASQPQHF
TRBV7-8	TRBD1	TRBJ2-7	.	TGTGCCAGCAGCTTAGCGGGACAGGTGCCTCCCTACGAGCAGTACTTC	CASSLAGQVPPYEQYF
TRBV7-9	.	TRBJ2-2	.	TGTGCCAGCAGCCAGGGACCGTCGAACACCGGGGAGCTGTTTTTT	CASSQGPSNTGELFF
TRBV2	TRBD1	TRBJ2-7	.	TGTGCCAGCAGTGAAGTTTCCCTCAGGGGGCAATACGAGCAGTACTTC	CASSEVSLRGQYEQYF
TRBV5-5	TRBD1	TRBJ2-1	medium-sized	TGTGCCAGCAGCCCCGGGACAGGGGGCTACAATGAGCAGTTCTTC	CASSPGTGGYNEQFF
TRBV7-3	TRBD2	TRBJ2-1	.	TGTGCCAGCAGGAACGTGGCGGGAGGGCCCTCGAATGAGCAGTTCTTC	CASRNVAGGPSNEQFF
TRBV19	.	TRBJ2-2	.	TGTGCCAGTATGTCCGAGGGCCTAAACACCGGGGAGCTGTTTTTT	CASMSEGLNTGELFF
TRBV7-2	.	TRBJ2-7	.	TGTGCCAGCAGCTTAGCGCCGGGTTACGAGCAGTACTTC	CASSLAPGYEQYF
TRBV7-9	TRBD2	TRBJ2-5	.	TGTGCCAGCAGCCTGGGACTAGCGGGTGCCGTACGGACCCAGTACTTC	CASSLGLAGAVRTQYF
TRBV7-3	.	TRBJ2-7	few	TGTGCCAGCAGCCCGGACACCTACGAGCAGTACTTC	CASSPDTYEQYF
TRBV4-3	.	TRBJ2-3	.	TGCGCCAGCAGCCAAGAGGGCCGGAGGGGAGATACGCAGTATTTT	CASSQEGRRGDTQYF
TRBV9	.	TRBJ2-5	.	TGTGCCAGCAGCGTCTCACCGGGCCCCGGGGAGACCCAGTACTTC	CASSVSPGPGETQYF
TRBV6-5	.	TRBJ2-7	.	TGTGCCAGCAGTTACTCGATACGGCCCGGGTCTAGCGAGCAGTACTTC	CASSYSIRPGSSEQYF
TRBV29-1	.	TRBJ2-5	few	TGCAGCGTTGATCCCGTTATAGTGGAGACCCAGTACTTC	CSVDPVIVETQYF
TRBV5-1	.	TRBJ1-1	.	TGCGCCAGCAGCTTGCAAGGGGACACTGAAGCTTTCTTT	CASSLQGDTEAFF